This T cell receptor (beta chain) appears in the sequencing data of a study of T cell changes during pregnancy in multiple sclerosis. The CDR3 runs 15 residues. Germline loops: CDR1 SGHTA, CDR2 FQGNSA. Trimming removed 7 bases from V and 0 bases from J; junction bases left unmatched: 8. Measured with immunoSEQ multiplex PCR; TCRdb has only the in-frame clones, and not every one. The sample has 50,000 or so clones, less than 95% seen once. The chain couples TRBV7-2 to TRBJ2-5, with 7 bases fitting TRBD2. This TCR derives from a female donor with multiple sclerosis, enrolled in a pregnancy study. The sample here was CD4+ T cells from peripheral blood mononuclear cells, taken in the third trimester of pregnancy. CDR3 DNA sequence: TGTGCCAGCACCCTAATACTAGCGCACCAAGAGACCCAGTACTTC. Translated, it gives CASTLILAHQETQYF. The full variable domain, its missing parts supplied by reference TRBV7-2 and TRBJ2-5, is GAGVSQSPSNKVTEKGKDVELRCDPISGHTALYWYRQSLGQGLEFLIYFQGNSAPDKSGLPSDRFSAERTGGSVSTLTIQRTQQEDSAVYLCASTLILAHQETQYFGPGTRLLVL.